The present entry profiles one T cell receptor (beta chain) with its context. These data originate in a study of blood T cells in healthy people across ages. Using a J-beta primer mix together with a sample-barcoded 5' primer, a second PCR was run for roughly 6 to 11 cycles. TCRdb used MiXCR to reprocess the 5' RACE reads, holding one entry per CDR3 protein. The repertoire includes around 990,000 distinct CDR3 sequences, under 30% of them detected once, and less than 0.85% sits in the top ten. The sample also formed part of further work on T cells of mothers and their children.

This receptor was obtained from a girl aged 2-15 years in good health. The sequencing input was blood.

The chain's CDR3 is CASRSTGVGIQYF. The CDR3 coding sequence is TGTGCCAGCAGATCGACAGGGGTGGGCATTCAGTACTTC. V and J are TRBV6-5 and TRBJ2-4; 8 bases fit TRBD1. This CDR3 spans 13 amino acids. V was clipped by 6 bases and J by 9 bases; unmatched bases: 7. Germline V gene data show CDR1 as MNHEY and CDR2 as SVGAGI.